One T cell receptor (beta chain) is described in this entry. This sample was taken from a study of shared clonotypes between healthy human individuals. The DNA input per sorted-subset replicate PCR was roughly 210 ng, corresponding to 25,000 to 35,000 T cell genomes. Clones were sequenced by immunoSEQ multiplex PCR, and TCRdb holds only the in-frame ones, with some missing. Of more than 2 million clones listed, 85% to 95% were seen once; the top ten hold 0.1% to 0.15%. The material sequenced was naive CD4+ T cells sorted from blood. As to subset: CD45RA+ positively selected. This clonotype was obtained from a man between 18 and 35 years old in good health.

CDR3 bases: TGTGCCAGCTCACCTTCGGTTGCGGTGAACACTGAAGCTTTCTTT. This gives the protein CASSPSVAVNTEAFF. The chain employs TRBV18 and TRBJ1-1, with unresolved D. V shed 3 bases and J shed 0 bases, with 11 bases lying between them. The CDR3 has 15 residues. Germline lookup yields CDR1 KGHSH and CDR2 LQKENI.